This is a list of T cell receptor beta chains from one sample in a study of T cells in Graves' hyperthyroidism and ophthalmopathy. TCRdb reanalysed the multiplex PCR reads using MiXCR and keeps one entry per CDR3 protein. The sample consists of about 400,000 distinct CDR3 sequences, 15% of them appearing once. The specimen was blood. All receptors come from a woman in her 30s with Graves' hyperthyroidism. Each CDR3 is given with its conserved first and last residue. A D gene is named only where the DNA matches it firmly. Only some rows state a clone size, as once, few, many or a class for expanded clones.

J	V	D	size	CDR3	DNA
TRBJ2-7	TRBV27	NA	few	CASSLSRGGGNEQYF	TGTGCCAGCAGTTTATCGCGAGGGGGTGGCAACGAGCAGTACTTC
TRBJ2-1	TRBV28	NA	many	CASSFQLVRGSENEQFF	TGTGCCAGCAGTTTTCAGCTTGTGAGAGGGAGTGAAAATGAGCAGTTCTTC
TRBJ2-5	TRBV4-1	NA	NA	CASSQPGSQETQYF	TGCGCCAGCAGCCAGCCCGGGTCCCAAGAGACCCAGTACTTC
TRBJ1-4	TRBV13	TRBD1	NA	CASSFGQGAQEKLFF	TGTGCCAGCAGCTTCGGACAGGGGGCTCAAGAAAAACTGTTTTTT
TRBJ1-5	TRBV6-1	TRBD1	NA	CASSQGTVSSNQPQHF	TGTGCCAGCAGTCAAGGGACAGTTTCTAGCAATCAGCCCCAGCATTTT
TRBJ1-5	TRBV10-3	TRBD1	NA	CAISVAGGAGQPQHF	TGTGCCATCAGTGTGGCAGGGGGCGCAGGACAGCCCCAGCATTTT
TRBJ2-7	TRBV6-5	NA	many	CASSYTGNEQYF	TGTGCCAGCAGTTACACAGGTAACGAGCAGTACTTC
TRBJ2-1	TRBV18	TRBD2	NA	CASSRSAGVGGNEQFF	TGTGCCAGCTCACGGTCTGCGGGAGTGGGTGGAAATGAGCAGTTCTTC
TRBJ1-6	TRBV6-6	NA	NA	CASSYSAGTGNSPLHF	TGTGCCAGCAGTTACTCTGCAGGGACGGGGAATTCACCCCTCCACTTT
TRBJ1-5	TRBV4-1	NA	NA	CASSLGGGVSVQPQHF	TGCGCCAGCAGCCTAGGTGGGGGGGTGAGTGTTCAGCCCCAGCATTTT
TRBJ2-3	TRBV20-1	NA	NA	CSASGTKGDPDTQYF	TGCAGTGCTAGCGGGACGAAAGGAGACCCAGATACGCAGTATTTT
TRBJ2-1	TRBV5-1	TRBD2	many	CASSLTSGSTRNEQFF	TGCGCCAGCAGCTTGACTAGCGGGAGCACACGGAATGAGCAGTTCTTC
TRBJ1-3	TRBV3-1	TRBD1	NA	CASSRGTGLSGNTIYF	TGTGCCAGCAGCAGAGGGACAGGGTTATCTGGAAACACCATATATTTT
TRBJ2-3	TRBV7-9	TRBD2	many	CASSSGLAGTWDTQYF	TGTGCCAGCAGCTCCGGACTAGCGGGGACATGGGATACGCAGTATTTT
TRBJ1-2	TRBV18	NA	many	CASSPPDNGYTF	TGTGCCAGCTCACCACCGGACAATGGCTACACCTTC
TRBJ2-1	TRBV20-1	NA	many	CSASSSRPDRRSSYNEQFF	TGCAGTGCTAGTTCTTCCCGACCTGACAGGCGTAGCTCCTACAATGAGCAGTTCTTC
TRBJ2-1	TRBV28	TRBD2	few	CASSTGTSGKWAYNEQFF	TGTGCCAGCAGTACAGGGACTAGCGGAAAATGGGCCTACAATGAGCAGTTCTTC
TRBJ2-1	TRBV10-1	TRBD1	many	CASADRDPYNEQFF	TGCGCCAGCGCCGACAGGGACCCCTACAATGAGCAGTTCTTC
TRBJ1-1	TRBV20-1	NA	few	CSARRVAGETEAFF	TGCAGTGCTAGAAGAGTAGCAGGAGAAACTGAAGCTTTCTTT
TRBJ1-6	TRBV5-1	TRBD1	few	CASREQGVGSPLHF	TGCGCCAGCAGAGAACAGGGGGTAGGTTCACCCCTCCACTTT
TRBJ2-3	TRBV12-5	NA	many	CASGGSGGTDTQYF	TGTGCTAGTGGTGGTAGCGGAGGCACAGATACGCAGTATTTT
TRBJ2-7	TRBV28	NA	many	CASSPPHRGAEQYF	TGTGCCAGCAGTCCACCACACAGAGGCGCCGAGCAGTACTTC
TRBJ2-3	TRBV29-1	TRBD1	few	CSFPLGTGTDTQYF	TGCAGCTTCCCATTAGGGACAGGGACAGATACGCAGTATTTT
TRBJ2-1	TRBV6-1	NA	NA	CASSFTLEGHNEQFF	TGTGCCAGCAGTTTCACCTTGGAGGGCCACAATGAGCAGTTCTTC